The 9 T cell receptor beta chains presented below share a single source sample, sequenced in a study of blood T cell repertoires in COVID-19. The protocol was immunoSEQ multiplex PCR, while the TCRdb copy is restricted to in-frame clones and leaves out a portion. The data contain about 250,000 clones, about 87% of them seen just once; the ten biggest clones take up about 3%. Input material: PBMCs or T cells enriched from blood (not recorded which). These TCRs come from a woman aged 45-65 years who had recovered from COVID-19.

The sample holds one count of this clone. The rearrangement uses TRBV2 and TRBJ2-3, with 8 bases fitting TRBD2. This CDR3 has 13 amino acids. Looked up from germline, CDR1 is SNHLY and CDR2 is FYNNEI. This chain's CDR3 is CVSGLAGSDTQYF. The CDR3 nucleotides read TGTGTGAGCGGTCTAGCGGGTTCGGATACGCAGTATTTT.

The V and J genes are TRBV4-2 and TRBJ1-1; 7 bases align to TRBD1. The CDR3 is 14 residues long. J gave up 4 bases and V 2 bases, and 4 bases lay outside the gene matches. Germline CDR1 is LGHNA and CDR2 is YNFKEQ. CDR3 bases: TGTGCCAGCAGCCAAAACAGGGGAGGCACTGAAGCTTTCTTT. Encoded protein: CASSQNRGGTEAFF.

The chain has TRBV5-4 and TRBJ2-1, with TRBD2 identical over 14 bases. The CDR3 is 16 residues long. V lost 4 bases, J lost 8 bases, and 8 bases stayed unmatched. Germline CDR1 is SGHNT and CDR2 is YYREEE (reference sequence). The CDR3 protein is CASSHGLAGGGDEQFF. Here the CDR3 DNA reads TGTGCCAGCAGCCACGGACTAGCGGGGGGCGGGGATGAGCAGTTCTTC.

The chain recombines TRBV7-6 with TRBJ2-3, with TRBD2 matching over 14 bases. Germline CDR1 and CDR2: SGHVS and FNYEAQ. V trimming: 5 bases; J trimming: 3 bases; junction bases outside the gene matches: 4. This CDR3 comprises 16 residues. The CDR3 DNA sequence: TGTGCCAGCAGCCAAGGGACTAGCGGGAGTACAGATACGCAGTATTTT. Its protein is CASSQGTSGSTDTQYF.

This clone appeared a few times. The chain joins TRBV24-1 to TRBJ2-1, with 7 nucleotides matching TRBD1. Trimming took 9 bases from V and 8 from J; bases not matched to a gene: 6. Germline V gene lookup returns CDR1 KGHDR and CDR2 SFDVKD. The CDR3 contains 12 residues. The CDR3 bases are TGTGCCACCCAGCACAGGGGCTATGAGCAGTTCTTC. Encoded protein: CATQHRGYEQFF.

The CDR3 DNA reads TGTGCCTGGAGTCCCCCGGGACAGGGCTCGGGTCAGCCCCAGCATTTT. Protein sequence: CAWSPPGQGSGQPQHF. This rearrangement joins TRBV30 to TRBJ1-5, with TRBD1 matching 9 bases. With V trimmed by 2 bases and J by 6 bases, 11 bases remained unmatched. The CDR3 length is 16 residues. The germline V gene encodes CDR1 GTSNPN and CDR2 SVGIG (reference sequence).

The DNA for the CDR3 is TGTGCCACCAGTGATGGTTGGACTAGCGATTATGAGCAGTTCTTC. Protein sequence: CATSDGWTSDYEQFF. J is TRBJ2-1 and V is TRBV24-1, with 9 bases identical to TRBD2. The CDR3 totals 15 residues. V shed 3 bases, J shed 8 bases, and the junction held 7 bases outside the gene matches. Germline V gene sequence: CDR1 KGHDR, CDR2 SFDVKD.

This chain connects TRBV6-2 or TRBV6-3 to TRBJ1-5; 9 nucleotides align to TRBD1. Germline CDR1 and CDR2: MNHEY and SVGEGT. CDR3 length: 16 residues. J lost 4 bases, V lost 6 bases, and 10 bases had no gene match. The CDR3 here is CASSGRGTGRNQPQHF. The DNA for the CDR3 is TGTGCCAGCAGCGGGCGGGGGACAGGGCGAAATCAGCCCCAGCATTTT.

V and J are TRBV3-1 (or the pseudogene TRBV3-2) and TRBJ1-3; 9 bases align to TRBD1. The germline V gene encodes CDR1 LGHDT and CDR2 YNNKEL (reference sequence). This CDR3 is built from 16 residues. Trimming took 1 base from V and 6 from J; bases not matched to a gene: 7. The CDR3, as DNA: TGTGCCAGCAGCCAAGGGACAGGGGCGAGTATAAACACCATATATTTT. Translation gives CASSQGTGASINTIYF.